This TCR beta chain was sequenced for a study of blood T cell repertoires in COVID-19. Study details: Sample material is recorded as cDNA or gDNA derived from T cells, B-cell-depleted T cells, or PBMCs.

V dropped 6 bases and J dropped 5 bases, with 16 bases sitting between them. Germline lookup yields CDR1 SQVTM and CDR2 ANQGSEA. The CDR3 sequence is 13 residues long. The study assigned cohorts using participant-reported clinical history. Among Cohort 3 donors, those recovered had two negative PCRs, clearance, or symptom resolution. Clones were sequenced by immunoSEQ multiplex PCR, and TCRdb holds only the in-frame ones, with some missing. In the table there are about 120,000 clones, roughly 84% of which are singletons. Specimen: PBMCs or T cells enriched from blood (not recorded which). The chain links TRBV29-1 to TRBJ1-1, with a weak D call TRBD1 (5 bases). This TCR came from a woman aged 30 to 39 who had recovered from COVID-19. In DNA form, the CDR3 reads TGCAGCGTCCAGCGGGACTCGAGGACTGAAGCTTTCTTT. Protein product: CSVQRDSRTEAFF.